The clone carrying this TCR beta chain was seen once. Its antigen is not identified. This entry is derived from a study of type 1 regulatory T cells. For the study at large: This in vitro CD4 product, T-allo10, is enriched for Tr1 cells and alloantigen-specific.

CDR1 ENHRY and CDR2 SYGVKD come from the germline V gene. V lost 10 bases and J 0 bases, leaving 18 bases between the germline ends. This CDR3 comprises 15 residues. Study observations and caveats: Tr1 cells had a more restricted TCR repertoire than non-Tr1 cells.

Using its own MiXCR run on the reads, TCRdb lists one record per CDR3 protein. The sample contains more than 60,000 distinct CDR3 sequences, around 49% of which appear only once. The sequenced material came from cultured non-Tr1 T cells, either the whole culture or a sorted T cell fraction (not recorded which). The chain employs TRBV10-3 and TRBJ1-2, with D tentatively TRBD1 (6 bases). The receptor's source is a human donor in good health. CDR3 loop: CATRGEDRPNYGYTF. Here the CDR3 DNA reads TGTGCCACCCGGGGGGAGGACAGACCTAACTATGGCTACACCTTC.